These T cell receptor beta chains were read from a single sample in a study of T cell changes during pregnancy in multiple sclerosis. Profiled with immunoSEQ multiplex PCR; TCRdb holds only in-frame clones, not every one. The sample yields 65,000 to 95,000 clones, roughly 91% seen once. The sequencing here drew on peripheral blood, taken after pregnancy. The source of these receptors is a female donor in good health, enrolled as a control in a pregnancy study. Both conserved end residues are part of each CDR3. The D gene is left open where the match is weak. Some rows have no size entry. The others give once, few or many, or a class for an expanded clone.

V gene	clone size	J gene	D gene	CDR3 protein	CDR3 DNA
TRBV4-2	NA	TRBJ2-3	NA	CASSQGDLNTDTQYF	TGTGCCAGCAGCCAAGGGGACTTAAACACAGATACGCAGTATTTT
TRBV7-9	few	TRBJ1-2	TRBD1	CASSLSTGTGGGYTF	TGTGCCAGCAGCTTATCGACCGGGACAGGCGGTGGCTACACCTTC
TRBV5-5	NA	TRBJ2-1	TRBD2	CASSRTSDPLNEQFF	TGTGCCAGCAGCAGGACTAGCGACCCCCTCAATGAGCAGTTCTTC
TRBV28	NA	TRBJ2-6	TRBD1	CASSQGGPGANVLTF	TGTGCCAGCAGCCAAGGGGGCCCTGGGGCCAACGTCCTGACTTTC
TRBV11-2	NA	TRBJ2-3	TRBD2	CASSLSAGGPADTQYF	TGTGCCAGCAGCTTATCAGCGGGAGGGCCGGCAGATACGCAGTATTTT
TRBV30	NA	TRBJ1-6	NA	CAWSRGLGDSPLHF	TGTGCCTGGAGTCGGGGACTAGGGGATTCACCCCTCCACTTT
TRBV2	NA	TRBJ2-7	TRBD1	CASRDSSYEQYF	TGTGCCAGCCGGGACAGCTCCTACGAGCAGTACTTC
TRBV28	once	TRBJ2-3	TRBD2	CASSPGPGTSGVSTDTQYF	TGTGCCAGCAGTCCAGGTCCCGGGACTAGCGGGGTTAGCACAGATACGCAGTATTTT
TRBV11-3	NA	TRBJ2-3	TRBD1	CASSSGQGYTDTQYF	TGTGCCAGCAGCTCGGGACAGGGTTACACAGATACGCAGTATTTT
TRBV11-1	NA	TRBJ1-1	NA	CASSQGLNTEAFF	TGTGCCAGCAGCCAGGGCTTGAACACTGAAGCTTTCTTT
TRBV19	NA	TRBJ2-7	TRBD2	CASSRSGGATDEQYF	TGTGCCAGTAGTCGAAGCGGGGGGGCGACGGACGAGCAGTACTTC
TRBV15	NA	TRBJ1-1	NA	CATSGQWNTEAFF	TGTGCCACCAGCGGCCAATGGAACACTGAAGCTTTCTTT
TRBV6-5	few	TRBJ1-5	NA	CASSYSTSGGPQHF	TGTGCCAGCAGTTACTCGACCTCGGGGGGGCCCCAGCATTTT
TRBV19	NA	TRBJ2-1	TRBD2	CASSIARLAGTGVDEQFF	TGTGCCAGTAGTATAGCCCGACTAGCGGGAACGGGGGTGGATGAGCAGTTCTTC
TRBV5-1	once	TRBJ2-7	TRBD2	CASSLNGRGFDYEQYF	TGCGCCAGCAGCTTAAACGGGCGGGGGTTCGACTACGAGCAGTACTTC
TRBV13	NA	TRBJ2-2	NA	CASSLDQTGELFF	TGTGCCAGCAGCTTAGACCAGACCGGGGAGCTGTTTTTT
TRBV9	once	TRBJ2-6	NA	CASSVALGQGYGANVLTF	TGTGCCAGCAGCGTAGCTTTAGGCCAGGGGTACGGGGCCAACGTCCTGACTTTC
TRBV6-1	NA	TRBJ2-4	NA	CASRLQLAKNIQYF	TGTGCCAGCCGGTTACAGTTAGCCAAAAACATTCAGTACTTC
TRBV15	once	TRBJ1-1	NA	CATSRYRDTEAFF	TGTGCCACCAGCAGATACCGCGACACTGAAGCTTTCTTT
TRBV18	NA	TRBJ2-3	NA	CASSPLPSTDTQYF	TGTGCCAGCTCACCACTTCCTAGCACAGATACGCAGTATTTT
TRBV28	NA	TRBJ1-2	TRBD1	CASRPTGGKGYTF	TGTGCCAGCAGACCGACAGGGGGAAAGGGCTACACCTTC
TRBV5-1	NA	TRBJ2-2	TRBD2	CATDSGRGTGELFF	TGCGCCACGGATAGCGGGAGGGGCACCGGGGAGCTGTTTTTT
TRBV28	NA	TRBJ2-7	NA	CASSPRLFYEQYF	TGTGCCAGCAGTCCCCGACTATTCTACGAGCAGTACTTC
TRBV28	NA	TRBJ1-1	NA	CASSLEARDTEAFF	TGTGCCAGCAGTTTAGAGGCGAGGGACACTGAAGCTTTCTTT
TRBV4-1	NA	TRBJ2-3	TRBD2	CASSQAPGLAGPRSTDTQYF	TGCGCCAGCAGCCAAGCGCCGGGACTAGCGGGCCCGAGGAGCACAGATACGCAGTATTTT
TRBV6-1	NA	TRBJ2-1	NA	CASSVGQGPYNEQFF	TGTGCCAGCAGTGTCGGCCAGGGCCCCTACAATGAGCAGTTCTTC
TRBV7-2	NA	TRBJ1-2	NA	CASSLGSAWEGYTF	TGTGCCAGCAGCTTAGGGTCCGCTTGGGAGGGCTACACCTTC
TRBV7-3	NA	TRBJ2-3	NA	CASSIRTGGTDTQYF	TGTGCCAGCAGCATACGGACCGGGGGTACAGATACGCAGTATTTT
TRBV2	NA	TRBJ2-1	TRBD2	CASSGEGAGTYNEQFF	TGTGCCAGCAGTGGCGAGGGAGCGGGGACCTACAATGAGCAGTTCTTC
TRBV28	NA	TRBJ2-5	TRBD2	CASSLRTSGRRGSQETQYF	TGTGCCAGCAGTTTAAGGACTAGCGGGAGAAGGGGGTCCCAAGAGACCCAGTACTTC
TRBV7-2	NA	TRBJ2-7	NA	CASSLKAGSYEQYF	TGTGCCAGCAGCTTAAAGGCGGGGTCCTACGAGCAGTACTTC
TRBV5-8	NA	TRBJ2-7	TRBD1	CASSEGGPGQYF	TGTGCCAGCAGCGAAGGGGGCCCTGGGCAGTACTTC
TRBV15	NA	TRBJ1-5	NA	CATSNREWAQPQHF	TGTGCCACCAGCAACAGGGAATGGGCACAGCCCCAGCATTTT
TRBV9	NA	TRBJ1-6	TRBD1	CASSVEGQGYSPLHF	TGTGCCAGCAGCGTAGAGGGACAGGGGTATTCACCCCTCCACTTT
TRBV5-1	NA	TRBJ1-2	TRBD1	CASRIQGNYGYTF	TGCGCCAGCAGGATACAGGGGAACTATGGCTACACCTTC
TRBV4-3	NA	TRBJ2-1	TRBD2	CASSPGLADIYNEQFF	TGCGCCAGCAGCCCCGGACTAGCGGACATATACAATGAGCAGTTCTTC
TRBV19	NA	TRBJ2-7	NA	CASSVPGFDEQYF	TGTGCCAGTAGTGTTCCAGGGTTCGACGAGCAGTACTTC
TRBV5-1	once	TRBJ1-2	TRBD1	CASSLQGEYGYTF	TGCGCCAGCAGCTTACAGGGGGAGTATGGCTACACCTTC
TRBV7-9	few	TRBJ1-4	NA	CASSRSLEDEKLFF	TGTGCCAGCAGCCGAAGCCTCGAGGATGAAAAACTGTTTTTT
TRBV19	NA	TRBJ2-1	TRBD2	CASTRLAGASRTNEQFF	TGTGCCAGTACTCGACTAGCGGGAGCGAGCAGGACAAATGAGCAGTTCTTC
TRBV18	NA	TRBJ1-5	NA	CASSPPGSYSNQPQHF	TGTGCCAGCTCACCACCGGGCAGCTATAGCAATCAGCCCCAGCATTTT
TRBV7-6	NA	TRBJ2-7	TRBD1	CASSFDRGYEQYF	TGTGCCAGCAGCTTTGACAGGGGGTACGAGCAGTACTTC
TRBV7-3	NA	TRBJ2-3	NA	CASSLLLTDTQYF	TGTGCCAGCAGCTTATTACTGACAGATACGCAGTATTTT
TRBV19	NA	TRBJ2-3	NA	CASSFNTDTQYF	TGTGCCAGTAGTTTCAACACAGATACGCAGTATTTT
TRBV5-1	NA	TRBJ2-2	NA	CASRVLRSGELFF	TGCGCCAGCAGAGTCCTGAGGTCCGGGGAGCTGTTTTTT
TRBV5-8	NA	TRBJ2-1	TRBD2	CASSFFSGKVYNEQFF	TGTGCCAGCAGCTTTTTTAGCGGGAAGGTCTACAATGAGCAGTTCTTC